This T cell receptor beta chain appears in the sequencing data of a study of blood T cell repertoires in COVID-19. The repertoire was sequenced with immunoSEQ multiplex PCR; TCRdb's copy has only in-frame clones and lacks some. The data hold about 210,000 clones, with about four fifths observed a single time. The TCR originated in a woman between 50 and 59 years old with acute or convalescent COVID-19. The sample was peripheral blood.

CDR3 residues: CASRGASSGANVLTF. DNA of the CDR3: TGTGCCAGCAGGGGAGCCTCCTCTGGGGCCAACGTCCTGACTTTC. V is TRBV28 and J is TRBJ2-6, with D possibly matching TRBD2 (5 bases). Trimming removed 6 bases at V and 0 bases at J, with 9 bases between. The CDR3 spans 15 residues. CDR1 and CDR2 from the germline V gene are MDHEN and SYDVKM.